A single sample gave rise to the 22 T cell receptor beta chains below, sequenced in a study of blood T cells in healthy people across ages. Next came a second PCR, run for about 7 to 12 cycles, which used a sample-barcoded 5' primer along with a J-beta primer mix. TCRdb re-called the 5' RACE reads with MiXCR, one entry per CDR3 protein. The sample lists about 1.8 million distinct CDR3 sequences; roughly 49% were seen once. Specimen: blood. These receptors were taken from a woman between 40 and 55 years old in good health.

This chain links TRBV29-1 with TRBJ2-1, with D uncertain. Per the germline V gene, CDR1 is SQVTM and CDR2 is ANQGSEA. V lost 4 bases to trimming and J lost 7 bases, with 17 bases between them. This CDR3 region has 14 residues. DNA of the CDR3: TGCAGCGTTGCTTGGGATGTCGAGGAGAATGAGCAGTTCTTC. Its protein is CSVAWDVEENEQFF.

The chain links TRBV20-1 to TRBJ2-4; the match to TRBD1 covers 9 bases. CDR3 length: 15 amino acids. Germline V gene sequence: CDR1 DFQATT, CDR2 SNEGSKA (reference sequence). V lost 5 bases, J lost 15 bases, and 20 bases stayed unmatched. DNA for the CDR3: TGCAGTGCTGCCAGACCTACAGGGGGCTTGTACGAGCGGTACTTC. Its protein product is CSAARPTGGLYERYF.

The CDR3 reads CASSRRAGGLQETQYF. The CDR3 nucleotides read TGTGCCAGCAGCCGAAGAGCGGGGGGGCTCCAAGAGACCCAGTACTTC. This sequence joins TRBV27 and TRBJ2-5; 10 bases are shared with TRBD2. This CDR3 contains 16 residues. The germline gives CDR1 MNHEY, CDR2 SMNVEV (reference sequence). The V and J ends lost 6 bases and 1 base, in that order; junction bases with no gene match: 8.

Regarding this clonotype: One junction end disagrees with the germline gene, perhaps due to a read error. This rearrangement joins TRBV7-2 to TRBJ2-5; D might be TRBD2 (5 bases). Germline values: CDR1 SGHTA, CDR2 FQGNSA. This CDR3 is 15 amino acids long. CDR3 in amino acids: CASSLETRGQGTQYF. CDR3 nucleotide sequence: TGTGCCAGCAGCTTGGAAACACGGGGTCAAGGGACCCAGTACTTC.

This clonotype occurred many times. V is TRBV20-1 and J is TRBJ2-5, with 10 bases fitting TRBD1. This CDR3 comprises 17 residues. Germline loops: CDR1 DFQATT, CDR2 SNEGSKA (reference sequence). V was pared by 3 bases and J by 4 bases, with 14 bases of the junction left unmatched. The DNA for the CDR3 is TGCAGTGCTAGTGTCGACAGGGGGCGATATCATAGAGAGACCCAGTACTTC. It yields the protein CSASVDRGRYHRETQYF.

The rearrangement joins TRBV25-1 to TRBJ2-1, with 11 bases matching TRBD1. The CDR3 spans 15 residues. The germline CDR1 and CDR2 sequences are MGHDK and SYGVNS. Trimming at V came to 6 bases and at J to 9 bases, leaving 10 bases not matched to a gene. CDR3 DNA sequence: TGTGCCAGCAGCGAGGCGGGACAGGGGGTTCTTGAGCAGTTCTTC. Its translation: CASSEAGQGVLEQFF.

The J gene is TRBJ1-1, the V gene TRBV4-1, with D unclear. In germline, CDR1 is MGHRA, CDR2 YSYEKL. The germline V and J ends were trimmed by 4 bases and 7 bases, with 7 bases remaining between them. This CDR3 contains 11 residues. This CDR3 reads CASSPGVEAFF. The DNA of the CDR3 is TGCGCCAGCAGCCCTGGGGTTGAAGCTTTCTTT.

DNA of the CDR3: TGTGCCAGCAGCTTATGGGGGGCCTATCAAGCAGATACGCAGTATTTT. This codes for CASSLWGAYQADTQYF. The chain couples TRBV7-3 to TRBJ2-3, with D perhaps given as TRBD1 or TRBD2 (6 bases each). The germline V and J ends were trimmed by 2 bases and 4 bases, with 16 bases remaining between them. Germline V lookup: CDR1 SGHTA, CDR2 FQGTGA. The CDR3 covers 16 residues.

The chain employs TRBV12-3 or TRBV12-4 and TRBJ2-3; 7 nucleotides agree with TRBD2. The CDR3 is made up of 17 amino acids. Unmatched junction bases numbered 12, after V lost 2 bases and J lost 4 bases. Here the CDR3 reads CASSLRLAATRADTQYF. The CDR3 bases are TGTGCCAGCAGTTTACGACTAGCTGCCACGCGCGCAGATACGCAGTATTTT.

This clonotype was seen just once. The rearrangement uses TRBV3-1 and TRBJ2-1; 11 bases are shared with TRBD2. Germline V gene lookup returns CDR1 LGHDT and CDR2 YNNKEL (reference sequence). The CDR3 runs 16 residues. The junction had 3 bases not matched to a gene; V was cut back by 1 base and J by 4 bases. The CDR3 loop reads CASSQAASGGYNEQFF. CDR3 nucleotides: TGTGCCAGCAGCCAAGCGGCTAGCGGGGGGTACAATGAGCAGTTCTTC.

V and J are TRBV6-1 and TRBJ1-5; D not certain. Trimming shortened V by 3 bases and J by 8 bases, and 8 bases separated the two germline ends. This CDR3 spans 12 amino acids. Germline V lookup: CDR1 MNHNS, CDR2 SASEGT. The CDR3 region has the DNA TGTGCCAGCAGTGATCTAGAAGAGCCCCAGCATTTT. The encoded protein is CASSDLEEPQHF.

The rearrangement joins TRBV11-2 to TRBJ2-3; D uncertain. The CDR3 totals 14 residues. V lost 4 bases, J lost 5 bases, and 13 bases lay in between. Germline lookup yields CDR1 SGHAT and CDR2 FQNNGV. This CDR3 reads CASSYSEVGDTQYF. The DNA of the CDR3 is TGTGCCAGCAGCTATTCAGAGGTGGGAGATACGCAGTATTTT.

The rearrangement uses TRBV18 and TRBJ2-3; D gene ambiguous. CDR3 length equals 19 residues. Per germline, CDR1 KGHSH and CDR2 LQKENI. The V gene lost 4 bases and the J gene lost 2 bases, with 25 bases spanning the gap. The CDR3 sequence is CASSHGEVGARLTTDTQYF. The CDR3 region has the DNA TGTGCCAGCTCACACGGAGAAGTAGGAGCGAGGCTCACCACAGATACGCAGTATTTT.

V and J are TRBV13 and TRBJ1-2, with 11 bases that match TRBD1. Germline V gene data show CDR1 as PRHDT and CDR2 as FYEKMQ (reference sequence). With V trimmed by 5 bases and J by 4 bases, 6 bases remained unmatched. The length of the CDR3 is 15 residues. The CDR3 region has the DNA TGTGCCAGCAGCCTGGGACAGGGGGTAACCTATGGCTACACCTTC. It encodes CASSLGQGVTYGYTF. The full variable domain, in which reference TRBV13 and TRBJ1-2 provide the parts outside the CDR3, is AAGVIQSPRHLIKEKRETATLKCYPIPRHDTVYWYQQGPGQDPQFLISFYEKMQSDKGSIPDRFSAQQFSDYHSELNMSSLELGDSALYFCASSLGQGVTYGYTFGSGTRLTVV.

This clonotype was seen a few times. This rearrangement joins TRBV5-1 to TRBJ2-1; 7 nucleotides match TRBD1. The trim removed 5 bases at V and 3 bases at J, leaving 5 bases unmatched. CDR1 is SGHRS, CDR2 YFSETQ, per germline. The CDR3 has 14 amino acids. CDR3 sequence: CASSTTGHYNEQFF. CDR3 bases: TGCGCCAGCAGTACGACAGGGCACTACAATGAGCAGTTCTTC.

In nucleotides, the CDR3 is TGTGCCAGCAGCCGACAGGGGGCACCGTCCGGCTACACCTTC. Translating it yields CASSRQGAPSGYTF. The chain recombines TRBV11-1 with TRBJ1-2; TRBD1 matches at 10 bases. The germline V gene has CDR1 SGHAT and CDR2 FQDESV (reference sequence). V was clipped by 5 bases and J by 8 bases; unmatched bases: 8. The CDR3 is 14 amino acids.

The chain uses TRBV6-5 and TRBJ2-5; a weak D match, TRBD2 (6 bases). The DNA end is a closer match to TRBJ2-7, so the J assignment may be wrong. The CDR3 spans 14 residues. CDR1 is MNHEY, CDR2 SVGAGI, per germline. This chain's CDR3 is CASSREAGTYEQYF. Written as DNA, the CDR3 is TGTGCCAGCAGCCGCGAGGCGGGGACCTACGAGCAGTACTTC.

This clonotype was observed a handful of times. The rearrangement joins TRBV7-3 to TRBJ2-6; tentatively, D is TRBD2 (5 bases). V shed 6 bases and J shed 1 base, with 19 bases lying between them. The germline V gene encodes CDR1 SGHTA and CDR2 FQGTGA. CDR3 length: 18 amino acids. The CDR3 DNA reads as TGTGCCAGCAGAAGAGAGGAGACGCCGGGGTCTGGGGCCAACGTCCTGACTTTC. It yields the protein CASRREETPGSGANVLTF.

The gene calls are TRBV7-2 and TRBJ2-2; 7 positions agree with TRBD2. In germline, CDR1 is SGHTA, CDR2 FQGNSA. V lost 0 bases, J lost 2 bases, and 3 bases stayed unmatched. The CDR3 runs 16 residues. The CDR3, as DNA: TGTGCCAGCAGCTTAGCACTAGCGCGAAACACCGGGGAGCTGTTTTTT. Translated, it gives CASSLALARNTGELFF.

The chain carries TRBV6-1 and TRBJ2-1; D uncertain. The CDR3 consists of 12 residues. From germline, CDR1 is MNHNS and CDR2 SASEGT. Trimming stripped 0 bases from V and 9 bases from J, with 6 bases between. Here the CDR3 reads CASSEALSEQFF. DNA of the CDR3: TGTGCCAGCAGTGAAGCGCTCTCTGAGCAGTTCTTC.

The gene calls are TRBV6-2 or TRBV6-3 and TRBJ1-1, with D unresolved. Germline assignment: CDR1 MNHEY and CDR2 SVGEGT. Between the trimmed V and J ends, which lost 7 bases and 2 bases, there was a span of 17 bases. There are 15 residues in the CDR3. The CDR3 region is CASITGIGLNTEAFF. DNA for the CDR3: TGTGCCAGCATCACCGGGATAGGGCTTAACACTGAAGCTTTCTTT.

The V call is TRBV11-2, the J call TRBJ2-4; 7 bases line up with TRBD1. Gene TRBJ2-5 matches the end of the DNA better, so the J call may be wrong. This CDR3 region has 15 residues. Germline values: CDR1 SGHAT, CDR2 FQNNGV. CDR3 DNA: TGTGCCAGCAGGCCCCCGGGACAGATGCAAGAGACCCAGTACTTC. This codes for CASRPPGQMQETQYF.